This T cell receptor beta chain was retrieved from a study of blood T cell repertoires in COVID-19. At the level of the study: The United States, Italy and Spain were the sources of the acute and convalescent COVID-19 samples. From T cells, B-cell-depleted T cells, or PBMCs came the material, which was cDNA or gDNA.

As handled by the study authors: Counts of nucleated cells, estimated from reference gene primer amplification, were obtained. The data were produced by immunoSEQ multiplex PCR, yet TCRdb's version contains in-frame clones alone and is incomplete. That table supplies the V and J calls and clone size; D and trimming were determined from the DNA. The data contain about 69,000 clones, around 77% of them singletons. Germline V gene lookup returns CDR1 SGHRS and CDR2 YFSETQ. The CDR3 spans 14 residues. With 3 bases clipped from V and 6 bases from J, the junction kept 4 bases outside the gene matches. This clone was detected only a few times.

The rearrangement uses TRBV5-1 and TRBJ2-3; 10 bases align to TRBD2. The sample comprised peripheral blood. This TCR was recovered from a man aged 60 to 69 with acute or convalescent COVID-19. The CDR3 region is CASSSSGGGDTQYF. In DNA form, the CDR3 reads TGCGCCAGCAGCTCTAGCGGGGGAGGGGATACGCAGTATTTT.